The 15 T cell receptor beta chains given below trace back to one sample, sequenced in a study of T cell responses to AZD1222 COVID-19 vaccine. Libraries were prepared by immunoSEQ multiplex PCR; TCRdb keeps only in-frame clonotypes and omits some of them. There are fewer than 120,000 clones in the sample; roughly four fifths occur only once, and 4% to 5% lies in the top ten. Source: peripheral blood, taken on day 0 of AZD1222 vaccination. These receptors originate from an adult in good health.

The rearrangement links TRBV28 to TRBJ1-3; D gene uncertain. Trimming removed 7 bases at V and 1 base at J, with 17 bases between. Looked up from germline, CDR1 is MDHEN and CDR2 is SYDVKM. The CDR3 consists of 16 residues. The CDR3 loop reads CASTRVRATSGNTIYF. The CDR3 DNA reads TGTGCCAGCACCCGGGTGAGGGCAACATCTGGAAACACCATATATTTT.

The V gene is TRBV28, the J gene TRBJ2-5, with D possibly TRBD1 on 6 matching bases. Trimming pared 6 bases from V and 5 bases from J, leaving 13 bases between. Germline V gene lookup returns CDR1 MDHEN and CDR2 SYDVKM. The CDR3 has 13 residues. This CDR3 reads CASSYRVVETQYF. The CDR3 DNA reads TGTGCCAGCAGCTACAGGGTGGTCGAGACCCAGTACTTC.

The chain links TRBV3-1 (or the pseudogene TRBV3-2) to TRBJ2-5; D remains ambiguous. CDR1 is LGHDT, CDR2 YNNKEL, per germline (reference sequence). V gave up 3 bases and J gave up 5 bases, with 16 bases separating them. The CDR3 has 15 residues. The CDR3 region has the DNA TGTGCCAGCAGCCAGGGATGGGTGGGTGGCGAGACCCAGTACTTC. As protein: CASSQGWVGGETQYF.

CDR3 nucleotide sequence: TGTGCCAGCAGGAGGACAGGGGTGGGGTACGAGCAGTACTTC. Amino acid sequence: CASRRTGVGYEQYF. V gene TRBV28 combines with J gene TRBJ2-7; 9 bases agree with TRBD1. Trimming removed 6 bases from V and 4 bases from J; junction bases left unmatched: 7. Germline V gene sequence: CDR1 MDHEN, CDR2 SYDVKM. CDR3 length: 14 amino acids.

The rearrangement uses TRBV2 and TRBJ1-1; 7 bases line up with TRBD1. The V gene end was trimmed by 7 bases and the J gene end by 1 base; junction bases not matched to a gene: 3. The CDR3 has 13 amino acids. From germline, CDR1 is SNHLY and CDR2 FYNNEI. The CDR3 sequence: CASTRTGNTEAFF. DNA for the CDR3: TGTGCCAGCACCCGGACAGGGAACACTGAAGCTTTCTTT.

The rearrangement uses TRBV19 and TRBJ1-5; D not certain. Germline-derived CDR1 and CDR2 are LNHDA and SQIVND (reference sequence). The CDR3 contains 18 residues. V was pared by 3 bases and J by 0 bases, with 18 bases between. This CDR3 reads CASSISAVSSYSNQPQHF. In nucleotides, the CDR3 is TGTGCCAGTAGTATCTCGGCGGTGAGTTCATATAGCAATCAGCCCCAGCATTTT.

V and J are TRBV28 and TRBJ2-2; D gene unclear. CDR1 and CDR2 (germline): MDHEN, SYDVKM. The CDR3 consists of 16 residues. Trimming took off 2 bases at V and 4 bases at J, with 14 bases between the two ends. In DNA, the CDR3 is TGTGCCAGCAGTTTAGGGCTTAATTCCGGCACCGGGGAGCTGTTTTTT. This sequence encodes CASSLGLNSGTGELFF.

This clone was seen a few times. The chain carries TRBV28 and TRBJ1-3; the D is unclear. V dropped 1 base and J dropped 3 bases, with 1 base sitting between them. The germline gives CDR1 MDHEN, CDR2 SYDVKM. The CDR3 is 12 amino acids. The DNA for the CDR3 is TGTGCCAGCAGTTTATTTGGAAACACCATATATTTT. This sequence encodes CASSLFGNTIYF.

This chain joins TRBV5-6 and TRBJ1-2; no clear D gene. This CDR3 has 15 residues. V gave up 0 bases and J gave up 2 bases, with 11 bases separating them. Per germline, CDR1 SGHDT and CDR2 YYEEEE. CDR3 coding DNA: TGTGCCAGCAGCTTGGTGGGCAGGTCGAACTATGGCTACACCTTC. Amino acid sequence: CASSLVGRSNYGYTF. Complete variable domain (other parts from reference TRBV5-6 and TRBJ1-2): DAGVTQSPTHLIKTRGQQVTLRCSPKSGHDTVSWYQQALGQGPQFIFQYYEEEERQRGNFPDRFSGHQFPNYSSELNVNALLLGDSALYLCASSLVGRSNYGYTFGSGTRLTVV.

This chain connects TRBV7-9 to TRBJ2-5; 12 bases agree with TRBD2. CDR1 is SEHNR and CDR2 is FQNEAQ in the germline V gene (reference sequence). This CDR3 comprises 19 residues. Losses at the gene ends were 4 bases for V and 5 bases for J; bases not matched to a gene: 17. The CDR3 here is CASSSRLAGVLYLGETQYF. CDR3 bases: TGTGCCAGCAGCTCTAGACTAGCGGGGGTCCTTTATTTGGGGGAGACCCAGTACTTC.

The chain is built from TRBV28 and TRBJ1-2, with D perhaps TRBD1 (5 bases). V was clipped by 7 bases and J by 8 bases, with 17 bases between them. This CDR3 region has 13 residues. Germline V gene lookup returns CDR1 MDHEN and CDR2 SYDVKM. The CDR3 sequence is CASMSPGGLGYTF. CDR3 sequence (DNA): TGTGCCAGCATGAGTCCCGGGGGTTTGGGCTACACCTTC.

This chain links TRBV5-5 with TRBJ1-5; D is perhaps TRBD1 (5 bases). With 7 bases removed from V and 2 bases from J, the gap between germline ends came to 16 bases. Germline CDR1 is SGHKS and CDR2 is YYEKEE (reference sequence). CDR3 length: 15 residues. The CDR3, as DNA: TGTGCCAGCGGACAAGGTTCGGATGGCAATCAGCCCCAGCATTTT. Amino acids: CASGQGSDGNQPQHF.

The J gene is TRBJ2-1, the V gene TRBV28, with 9 bases aligning to TRBD2. CDR3 length: 14 residues. Germline assignment: CDR1 MDHEN and CDR2 SYDVKM. Losses at the gene ends were 8 bases for V and 7 bases for J; bases not matched to a gene: 9. This CDR3 reads CASGAGGPQNEQFF. In nucleotides, the CDR3 is TGTGCCAGCGGGGCGGGAGGGCCTCAAAATGAGCAGTTCTTC. Drawing the rest from reference TRBV28 and TRBJ2-1, the complete variable domain is DVKVTQSSRYLVKRTGEKVFLECVQDMDHENMFWYRQDPGLGLRLIYFSYDVKMKEKGDIPEGYSVSREKKERFSLILESASTNQTSMYLCASGAGGPQNEQFFGPGTRLTVL.

V usage is TRBV9 and J usage is TRBJ1-1; 7 bases map to TRBD1. CDR3 size: 14 residues. Trimming cost V 3 bases and J 6 bases; bases outside gene matches: 8. The germline V gene encodes CDR1 SGDLS and CDR2 YYNGEE. The DNA of the CDR3 is TGTGCCAGCAGCGCCCACAGGGGTAACGCTGAAGCTTTCTTT. Residues: CASSAHRGNAEAFF.

This chain connects TRBV7-9 to TRBJ1-4; D is unclear. CDR3 length: 18 amino acids. Germline assignment: CDR1 SEHNR and CDR2 FQNEAQ (reference sequence). V was shortened by 1 base and J by 3 bases, with 18 bases between the two germline ends. CDR3 nucleotides: TGTGCCAGCAGCTTAGTTCCTACCGTGACGAGGGCTAATGAAAAACTGTTTTTT. This translates into CASSLVPTVTRANEKLFF.